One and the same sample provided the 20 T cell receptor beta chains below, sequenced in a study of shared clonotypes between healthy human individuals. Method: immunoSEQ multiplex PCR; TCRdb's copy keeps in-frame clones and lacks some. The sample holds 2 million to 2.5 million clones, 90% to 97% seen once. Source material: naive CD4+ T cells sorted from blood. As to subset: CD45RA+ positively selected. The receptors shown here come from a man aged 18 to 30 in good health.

CDR3 residues: CASNGGTGGTEAFF. CDR3 DNA sequence: TGTGCCAGCAACGGCGGGACAGGGGGCACTGAAGCTTTCTTT. This rearrangement joins TRBV7-9 to TRBJ1-1, with TRBD1 matching 11 bases. Germline V gene data show CDR1 as SEHNR and CDR2 as FQNEAQ (reference sequence). The CDR3 covers 14 residues. V lost 7 bases to trimming and J lost 4 bases; unmatched junction nucleotides: 5.

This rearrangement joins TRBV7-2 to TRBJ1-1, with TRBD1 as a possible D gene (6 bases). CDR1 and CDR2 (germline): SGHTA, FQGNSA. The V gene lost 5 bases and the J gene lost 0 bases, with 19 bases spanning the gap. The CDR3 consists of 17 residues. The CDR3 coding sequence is TGTGCCAGCAGCCCGAGACAGGTCTGGGAGATGAACACTGAAGCTTTCTTT. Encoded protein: CASSPRQVWEMNTEAFF.

This CDR3 reads CAWGQTSKSYNEQFF. CDR3 in DNA: TGTGCCTGGGGACAAACTAGCAAGTCCTACAATGAGCAGTTCTTC. The genes are TRBV30 and TRBJ2-1, with D possibly TRBD2 on 6 matching bases. The germline gives CDR1 GTSNPN, CDR2 SVGIG (reference sequence). Trimming pared 5 bases from V and 1 base from J, leaving 15 bases between. The CDR3 is 15 residues long.

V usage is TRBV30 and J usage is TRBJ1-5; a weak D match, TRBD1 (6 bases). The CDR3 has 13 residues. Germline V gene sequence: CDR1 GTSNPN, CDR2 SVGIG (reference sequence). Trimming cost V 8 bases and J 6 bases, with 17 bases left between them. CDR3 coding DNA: TGTGCCGGAGGGGGGGCGAACGTTCAGCCCCAGCATTTT. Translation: CAGGGANVQPQHF.

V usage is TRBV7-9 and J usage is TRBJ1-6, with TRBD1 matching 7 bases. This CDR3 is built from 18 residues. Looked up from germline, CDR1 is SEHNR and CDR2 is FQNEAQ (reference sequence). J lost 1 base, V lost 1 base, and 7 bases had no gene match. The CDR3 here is CASSLGGQPGSYNSPLHF. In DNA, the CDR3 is TGTGCCAGCAGCTTAGGGGGACAGCCGGGGTCCTATAATTCACCCCTCCACTTT. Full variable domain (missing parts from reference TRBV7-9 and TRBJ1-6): DTGVSQNPRHKITKRGQNVTFRCDPISEHNRLYWYRQTLGQGPEFLTYFQNEAQLEKSRLLSDRFSAERPKGSFSTLEIQRTEQGDSAMYLCASSLGGQPGSYNSPLHFGNGTRLTVT.

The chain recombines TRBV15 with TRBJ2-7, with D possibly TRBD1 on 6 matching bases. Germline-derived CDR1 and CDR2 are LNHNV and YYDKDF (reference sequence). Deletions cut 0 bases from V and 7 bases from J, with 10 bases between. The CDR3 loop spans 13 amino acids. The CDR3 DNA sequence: TGTGCCACCAGCAGAGACAGGGGTTGGGAGCAGTACTTC. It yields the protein CATSRDRGWEQYF.

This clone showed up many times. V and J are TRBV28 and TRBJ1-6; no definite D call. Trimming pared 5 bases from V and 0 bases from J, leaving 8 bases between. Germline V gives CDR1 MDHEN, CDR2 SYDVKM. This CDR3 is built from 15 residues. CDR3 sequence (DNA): TGTGCCAGCAGTGAAGATAGCTCCTATAATTCACCCCTCCACTTT. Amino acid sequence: CASSEDSSYNSPLHF.

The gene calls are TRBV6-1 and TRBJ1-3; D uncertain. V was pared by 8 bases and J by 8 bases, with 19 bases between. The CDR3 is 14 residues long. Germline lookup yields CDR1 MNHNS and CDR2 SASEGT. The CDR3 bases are TGTGCCAGCTCCGAGGGTCCGGGTGTGGACACCATATATTTT. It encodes CASSEGPGVDTIYF.

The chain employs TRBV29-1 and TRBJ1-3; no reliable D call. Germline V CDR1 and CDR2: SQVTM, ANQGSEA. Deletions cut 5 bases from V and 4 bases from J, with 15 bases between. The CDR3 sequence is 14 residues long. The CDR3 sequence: CSVKGYPRGNTIYF. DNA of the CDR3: TGCAGCGTTAAGGGTTACCCAAGGGGAAACACCATATATTTT.

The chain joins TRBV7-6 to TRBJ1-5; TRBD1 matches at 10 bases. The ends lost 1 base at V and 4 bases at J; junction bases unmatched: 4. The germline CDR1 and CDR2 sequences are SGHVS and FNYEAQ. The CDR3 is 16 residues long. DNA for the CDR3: TGTGCCAGCAGCTTAGGACAGGGGGCGTTAAATCAGCCCCAGCATTTT. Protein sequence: CASSLGQGALNQPQHF. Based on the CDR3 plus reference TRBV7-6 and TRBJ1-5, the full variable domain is GAGVSQSPRYKVTKRGQDVALRCDPISGHVSLYWYRQALGQGPEFLTYFNYEAQQDKSGLPNDRFSAERPEGSISTLTIQRTEQRDSAMYRCASSLGQGALNQPQHFGDGTRLSIL.

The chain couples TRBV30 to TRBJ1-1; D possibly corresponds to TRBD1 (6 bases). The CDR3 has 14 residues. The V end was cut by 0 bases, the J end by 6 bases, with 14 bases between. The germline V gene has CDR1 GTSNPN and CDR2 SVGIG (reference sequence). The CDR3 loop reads CAWSVTQGRAEAFF. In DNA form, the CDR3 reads TGTGCCTGGAGTGTAACCCAGGGGCGTGCTGAAGCTTTCTTT.

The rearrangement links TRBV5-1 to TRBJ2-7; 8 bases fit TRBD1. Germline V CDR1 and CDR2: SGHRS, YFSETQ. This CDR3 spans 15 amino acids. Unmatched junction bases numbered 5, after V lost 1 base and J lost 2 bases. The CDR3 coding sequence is TGCGCCAGCAGCTTGCCCCGACAGGGGACCTACGAGCAGTACTTC. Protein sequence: CASSLPRQGTYEQYF.

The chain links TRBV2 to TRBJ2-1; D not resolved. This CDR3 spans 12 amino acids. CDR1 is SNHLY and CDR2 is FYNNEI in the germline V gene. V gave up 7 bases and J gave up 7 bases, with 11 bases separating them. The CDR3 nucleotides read TGTGCCAGCATATGGAACGGTAATGAGCAGTTCTTC. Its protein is CASIWNGNEQFF.

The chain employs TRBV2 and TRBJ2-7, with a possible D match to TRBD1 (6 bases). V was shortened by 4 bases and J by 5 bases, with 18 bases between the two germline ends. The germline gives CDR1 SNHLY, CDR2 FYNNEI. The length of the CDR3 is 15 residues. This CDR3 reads CASSVSTGLNHEQYF. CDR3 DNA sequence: TGTGCCAGCAGTGTATCCACAGGGCTTAACCACGAGCAGTACTTC.

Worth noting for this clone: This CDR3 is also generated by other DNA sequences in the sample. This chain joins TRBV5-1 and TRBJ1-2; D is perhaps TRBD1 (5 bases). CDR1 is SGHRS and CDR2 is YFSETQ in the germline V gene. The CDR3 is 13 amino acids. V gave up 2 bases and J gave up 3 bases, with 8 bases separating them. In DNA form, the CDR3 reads TGCGCCAGCAGCTTAAGAGGGGACTATGGCTACACCTTC. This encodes CASSLRGDYGYTF.

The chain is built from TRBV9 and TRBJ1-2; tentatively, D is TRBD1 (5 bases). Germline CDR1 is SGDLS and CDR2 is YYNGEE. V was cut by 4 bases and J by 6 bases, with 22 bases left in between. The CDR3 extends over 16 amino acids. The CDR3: CASSSRSMGTLDGYTF. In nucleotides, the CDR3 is TGTGCCAGCAGCTCGAGAAGTATGGGGACCCTAGATGGCTACACCTTC.

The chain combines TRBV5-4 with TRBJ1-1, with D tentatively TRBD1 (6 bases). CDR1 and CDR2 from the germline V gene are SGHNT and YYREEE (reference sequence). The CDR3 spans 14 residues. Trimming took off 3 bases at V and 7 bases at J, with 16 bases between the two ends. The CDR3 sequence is CASSSGTNHFEAFF. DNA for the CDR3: TGTGCCAGCAGCTCGGGGACAAACCACTTTGAAGCTTTCTTT.

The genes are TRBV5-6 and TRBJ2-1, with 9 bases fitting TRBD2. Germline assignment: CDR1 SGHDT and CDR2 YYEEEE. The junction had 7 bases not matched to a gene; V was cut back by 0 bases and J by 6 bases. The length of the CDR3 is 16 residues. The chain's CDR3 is CASSLARLAGINEQFF. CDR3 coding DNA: TGTGCCAGCAGCTTGGCACGGCTAGCGGGGATCAATGAGCAGTTCTTC.

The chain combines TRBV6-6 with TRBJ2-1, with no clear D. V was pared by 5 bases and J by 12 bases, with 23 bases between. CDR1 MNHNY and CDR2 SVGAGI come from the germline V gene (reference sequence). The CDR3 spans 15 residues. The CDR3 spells CASSTPTSDFIGQFF. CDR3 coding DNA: TGTGCCAGCAGTACCCCGACATCGGATTTCATCGGGCAGTTCTTC.

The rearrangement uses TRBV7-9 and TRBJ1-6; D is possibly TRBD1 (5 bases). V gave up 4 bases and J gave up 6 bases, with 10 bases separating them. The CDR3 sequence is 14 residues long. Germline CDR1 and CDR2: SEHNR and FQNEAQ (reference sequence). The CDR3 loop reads CASSYDGTNSPLHF. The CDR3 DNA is TGTGCCAGCAGCTATGACGGGACTAATTCACCCCTCCACTTT.